One TCR beta chain is described in this entry. The same CDR3 also results from other DNA sequences found in this sample. This record belongs to a study of blood T cell repertoires in COVID-19. For the study at large: COVID-19 samples from acute and convalescent phases originated in the United States, Italy and Spain. T cells, B-cell-depleted T cells, or PBMCs provided the cDNA or gDNA that served as material.

The authors' processing: Nucleated cell counts were estimated from reference gene primer amplification. Some clones are missing from TCRdb's copy, which holds only in-frame ones; the method was immunoSEQ multiplex PCR. For V, J and clone size, that table is used; D and trimming come from the DNA. The sample holds about 280,000 clones, around 89% seen once. Trimming cost V 2 bases and J 8 bases, with 6 bases left between them. CDR1 is MNHNY, CDR2 SVGAGI, per germline (reference sequence). The CDR3 length is 11 residues. The V call is TRBV6-6, the J call TRBJ1-2, with D unresolved. This TCR was recovered from a man in his forties with acute or convalescent COVID-19. The sample taken for sequencing was peripheral blood. The CDR3 nucleotides are TGTGCCAGCAGTTACGGAGGAGGCTACACCTTC. Protein product: CASSYGGGYTF.